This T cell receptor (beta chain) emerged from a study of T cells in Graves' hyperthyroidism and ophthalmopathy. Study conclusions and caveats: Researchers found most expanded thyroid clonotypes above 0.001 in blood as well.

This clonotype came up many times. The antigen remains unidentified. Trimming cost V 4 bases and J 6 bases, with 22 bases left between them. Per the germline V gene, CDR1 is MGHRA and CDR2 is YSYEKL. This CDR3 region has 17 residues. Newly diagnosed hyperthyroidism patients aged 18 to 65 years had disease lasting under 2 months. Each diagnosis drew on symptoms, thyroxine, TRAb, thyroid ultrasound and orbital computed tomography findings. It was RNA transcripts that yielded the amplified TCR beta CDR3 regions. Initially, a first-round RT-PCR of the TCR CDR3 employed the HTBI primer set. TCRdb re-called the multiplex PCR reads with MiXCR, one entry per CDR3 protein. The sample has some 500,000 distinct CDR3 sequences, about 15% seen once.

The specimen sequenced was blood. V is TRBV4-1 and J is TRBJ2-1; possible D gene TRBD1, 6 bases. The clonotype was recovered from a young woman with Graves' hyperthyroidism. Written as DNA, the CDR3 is TGCGCCAGCAGCCCCCCCACAGGGTATGGGGCGGCCAATGAGCAGTTCTTC. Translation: CASSPPTGYGAANEQFF.